Listed below are T cell receptor beta chains from one sample, sequenced in a study of blood T cell repertoires in COVID-19. The assay was immunoSEQ multiplex PCR, and TCRdb's table has in-frame clones only and misses some. The sample yields fewer than 200,000 clones, about 83% seen once. The sample taken for sequencing was peripheral blood. The origin of the receptors is a young woman who had recovered from COVID-19. Both conserved end residues are trimmed from each CDR3.

J gene | V gene | CDR3 protein
TRBJ2-1 | TRBV9 | ASSFHPGGSTDEQF
TRBJ1-2 | TRBV12-3/TRBV12-4 | ASSWDRVYGYT
TRBJ2-5 | TRBV18 | ASSDSGTETQY
TRBJ2-6 | TRBV5-4 | ASSLGSGMTGANVLT
TRBJ2-2 | TRBV19 | ASSMRSSGSPGELF
TRBJ2-7 | TRBV6-2/TRBV6-3 | ASSSDNYEQY
TRBJ1-4 | TRBV11-2 | ASSSRTKTANNEKLF
TRBJ1-5 | TRBV19 | ASSSGVGSSSNQPQH
TRBJ2-3 | TRBV27 | ASSPRPSGSGEGTDTQY
TRBJ1-1 | TRBV19 | ASSNPQGALSAF
TRBJ2-7 | TRBV18 | ASSDSAGGYEQY
TRBJ1-3 | TRBV6-6 | ASSFAQGSENTIY
TRBJ2-1 | TRBV2 | ASGRTSVEQF
TRBJ1-2 | TRBV25-1 | ASSIPGHGYT
TRBJ2-1 | TRBV18 | ASSPPSVVNEQF
TRBJ2-1 | TRBV20-1 | SASRAGGLQF
TRBJ1-5 | TRBV3-1/TRBV3-2 | ASSQDRDQPQH
TRBJ1-2 | TRBV5-4 | ASSLDVTGANYGYT
TRBJ2-5 | TRBV6-5 | ASSRSPLAGETQY
TRBJ2-5 | TRBV2 | ASNPGVGETQY
TRBJ2-5 | TRBV9 | ASSGDNQETQY
TRBJ1-5 | TRBV4-1 | ASSRGQGSNQPQH
TRBJ2-6 | TRBV25-1 | ASSGGRSSFSGANVLT
TRBJ2-3 | TRBV5-1 | ASSLGTGWADTQY
TRBJ1-2 | TRBV2 | ASTQGAYGYT
TRBJ2-1 | TRBV10-3 | AISRETSGYYNEQF
TRBJ1-1 | TRBV29-1 | SVQMNTEAF
TRBJ2-2 | TRBV7-6 | ASSLPLLPGTRLGTGELF
TRBJ1-1 | TRBV9 | ASSPSLGVGTEAF
TRBJ2-1 | TRBV11-1 | ASSAPTGNNEQF
TRBJ2-3 | TRBV5-6 | ASSLGGGADTQY
TRBJ2-7 | TRBV7-2 | ASSLSGASSYEQY
TRBJ1-2 | TRBV21-1 | ASRPPRQSGYT
TRBJ2-2 | TRBV5-1 | ASSTGNTGELF
TRBJ2-2 | TRBV3-1/TRBV3-2 | ASTLLSGRPTGELF
TRBJ1-5 | TRBV2 | ASQGAQGRPQH
TRBJ2-1 | TRBV7-2 | ASGSGGGSYNEQF
TRBJ2-2 | TRBV7-2 | ASRGGLAGVRWELF
TRBJ1-3 | TRBV11-2 | ASSFWASGNTIY
TRBJ2-2 | TRBV25-1 | ASSELGQGESGELF